Listed below are T cell receptor beta chains from one sample, sequenced in a study of cytomegalovirus exposure and HLA in healthy donors. Clones were read by immunoSEQ multiplex PCR, and TCRdb kept only the in-frame ones, dropping some. The sample records approximately 110,000 clones, just under 70% being singletons. The source material was PBMCs. These receptors originate from a man aged 25-45 years in good health and CMV-seropositive. CDR3s include the opening cysteine and the closing phenylalanine or tryptophan. D genes are given only for firm matches. A clone size is listed for some rows: how often the clone was seen (once, few, many), or a class if it is expanded.

J,size,D,V,CDR3,DNA
TRBJ2-1,NA,TRBD2,TRBV29-1,CSVEEPGGKPVF,TGCAGCGTTGAAGAACCGGGGGGGAAACCAGTCTTC
TRBJ2-3,NA,NA,TRBV19,CASSMGGGRTDTQYF,TGTGCCAGTTCTATGGGGGGGGGCCGCACAGATACGCAGTATTTT
TRBJ1-1,NA,NA,TRBV5-1,CASSLASQGAFF,TGCGCCAGCAGCTTGGCGTCTCAGGGAGCTTTCTTT
TRBJ1-2,NA,NA,TRBV6-1,CASSIGGVTNYGYTF,TGTGCCAGCAGTATAGGGGGGGTTACTAACTATGGCTACACCTTC
TRBJ1-5,NA,TRBD1,TRBV6-5,CASSDRDSNQPQHF,TGTGCCAGCAGTGACAGGGATAGCAATCAGCCCCAGCATTTT
TRBJ2-1,NA,NA,TRBV7-2,CASSLDRGSSEQFF,TGTGCCAGCAGCTTAGATAGGGGGTCTTCCGAGCAGTTCTTC
TRBJ1-4,few,TRBD1,TRBV4-1,CASSWDPTGGLNEKLFF,TGCGCCAGCAGCTGGGACCCCACAGGGGGCCTTAATGAAAAACTGTTTTTT
TRBJ2-1,few,NA,TRBV6-6,CASLPWGGRNNEQFF,TGTGCCAGCCTACCCTGGGGGGGCCGGAACAATGAGCAGTTCTTC
TRBJ1-1,NA,NA,TRBV5-8,CASSDPGTPLRAFF,TGTGCCAGCAGCGACCCCGGGACACCGTTACGGGCTTTCTTT
TRBJ2-3,NA,NA,TRBV28,CASSLWSVRTSTDTQYF,TGTGCCAGCAGTTTATGGAGTGTTCGGACTAGCACAGATACGCAGTATTTT
TRBJ1-2,few,TRBD1,TRBV6-1,CASRTTGESYGYTF,TGTGCCAGCAGGACGACAGGGGAAAGCTATGGCTACACCTTC
TRBJ2-3,NA,NA,TRBV7-9,CASSWRADTQYF,TGTGCCAGCAGCTGGAGGGCGGATACGCAGTATTTT
TRBJ1-5,NA,TRBD1,TRBV28,CASSLGDRSNQPQHF,TGTGCCAGCAGTTTAGGGGACAGGAGCAATCAGCCCCAGCATTTT
TRBJ1-5,few,TRBD1,TRBV7-9,CASSLDREGSQPQHF,TGTGCCAGCAGCCTGGACAGGGAAGGGAGTCAGCCCCAGCATTTT
TRBJ2-1,NA,NA,TRBV28,CASRDLGGQYNEQFF,TGTGCCAGCAGGGACTTAGGCGGACAGTACAATGAGCAGTTCTTC
TRBJ1-1,NA,NA,TRBV7-9,CASSLVGQNTEAFF,TGTGCCAGCAGCTTAGTGGGACAGAACACTGAAGCTTTCTTT
TRBJ1-1,NA,NA,TRBV10-2,CASTSRGYNTEAFF,TGCGCCAGCACTTCCCGGGGTTACAACACTGAAGCTTTCTTT
TRBJ1-1,few,NA,TRBV29-1,CSVEPRTNEAFF,TGCAGCGTTGAACCCAGGACAAACGAAGCTTTCTTT
TRBJ2-1,few,NA,TRBV21-1,CASSKEGDGEQFF,TGTGCCAGCAGCAAAGAGGGAGATGGTGAGCAGTTCTTC
TRBJ2-7,NA,NA,TRBV4-1,CASSLFATVSYEQYF,TGCGCCAGCAGCCTTTTTGCGACAGTCTCCTACGAGCAGTACTTC
TRBJ2-1,NA,NA,TRBV28,CASSSPYNEQFF,TGTGCCAGCAGTTCTCCTTACAATGAGCAGTTCTTC
TRBJ2-3,NA,TRBD2,TRBV4-1,CASSPSGGRGPSTDTQYF,TGCGCCAGCAGCCCCTCGGGGGGTAGAGGACCTAGCACAGATACGCAGTATTTT
TRBJ1-1,NA,NA,TRBV7-8,CASSLATGWPTEAFF,TGTGCCAGCAGCTTAGCTACAGGGTGGCCCACTGAAGCTTTCTTT
TRBJ2-3,NA,TRBD2,TRBV28,CASTIGGAGGSTDTQYF,TGTGCCAGCACAATCGGGGGAGCGGGAGGGAGCACAGATACGCAGTATTTT
TRBJ2-5,NA,NA,TRBV27,CASSPQGRETQYF,TGTGCCAGCAGTCCACAGGGTCGAGAGACCCAGTACTTC
TRBJ1-1,NA,TRBD1,TRBV27,CASSFGDRLNTEAFF,TGTGCCAGCAGTTTCGGGGACAGGTTAAACACTGAAGCTTTCTTT
TRBJ1-4,NA,NA,TRBV11-2,CASSLMAGNNEKLFF,TGTGCCAGCAGCTTAATGGCAGGGAACAATGAAAAACTGTTTTTT
TRBJ2-1,NA,NA,TRBV6-1,CASSEVGDKQFF,TGTGCCAGCAGTGAAGTCGGGGATAAGCAGTTCTTC
TRBJ1-2,NA,NA,TRBV19,CASSIGEGSGYTF,TGTGCCAGTAGTATCGGGGAGGGGTCGGGCTACACCTTC
TRBJ2-2,NA,NA,TRBV7-2,CASSLGTARELFF,TGTGCCAGCAGCTTAGGGACAGCGAGGGAGCTGTTTTTT
TRBJ1-1,NA,NA,TRBV15,CATSRDRTEAFF,TGTGCCACCAGCAGAGACAGGACTGAAGCTTTCTTT
TRBJ2-2,NA,NA,TRBV9,CASSVTGRAGAPGNTGELFF,TGTGCCAGCAGCGTAACCGGTCGGGCGGGGGCGCCGGGAAACACCGGGGAGCTGTTTTTT
TRBJ2-7,NA,TRBD1,TRBV25-1,CASSSGTGIYEQYF,TGTGCCAGCAGTTCCGGGACAGGGATCTACGAGCAGTACTTC
TRBJ2-1,NA,TRBD2,TRBV5-4,CASRFSGGAEQFF,TGTGCCAGCAGGTTCAGCGGGGGGGCTGAGCAGTTCTTC
TRBJ1-6,NA,NA,TRBV6-5,CASSSRDGGRPLHF,TGTGCCAGCAGCAGCCGGGACGGGGGGAGACCCCTCCACTTT
TRBJ1-2,NA,TRBD1,TRBV28,CASSSTGTVTPQGTF,TGTGCCAGCAGTTCCACTGGGACAGTCACCCCCCAGGGGACCTTC
TRBJ2-1,NA,NA,TRBV5-4,CASSLGQDVAYNEQFF,TGTGCCAGCAGCTTGGGACAGGACGTAGCCTACAATGAGCAGTTCTTC